The TCR beta chain described here comes from a study of T-cell memory formation after mild COVID-19. In its sample, this clonotype was seen many times. Its matching antigen is unknown. Findings and limits, study-wide: Largely, contracting CD4+ clones fell within CM and EM, and contracting CD8+ clones within EMRA.

Germline V CDR1 and CDR2: LGHNA, YSLEER. V lost 4 bases, J lost 3 bases, and 10 bases lay in between. The CDR3 covers 13 residues. TCRdb re-analysed the 5' RACE reads in MiXCR, keeping a single row per CDR3 protein. The sample contains fewer than 250,000 distinct CDR3 sequences, approximately 15% of which appear only once. The material sequenced was PBMCs or a T cell subset sorted from them (not recorded which). This sequence originates from an adult woman who had mild COVID-19 (a few samples of this study predate the infection). Cell type and time point are not known. This chain connects TRBV4-3 to TRBJ2-7; possible D gene TRBD2, 6 bases. The CDR3, as DNA: TGCGCCAGCAGCCCCGGGACTCACTACGAGCAGTACTTC. Its protein is CASSPGTHYEQYF.